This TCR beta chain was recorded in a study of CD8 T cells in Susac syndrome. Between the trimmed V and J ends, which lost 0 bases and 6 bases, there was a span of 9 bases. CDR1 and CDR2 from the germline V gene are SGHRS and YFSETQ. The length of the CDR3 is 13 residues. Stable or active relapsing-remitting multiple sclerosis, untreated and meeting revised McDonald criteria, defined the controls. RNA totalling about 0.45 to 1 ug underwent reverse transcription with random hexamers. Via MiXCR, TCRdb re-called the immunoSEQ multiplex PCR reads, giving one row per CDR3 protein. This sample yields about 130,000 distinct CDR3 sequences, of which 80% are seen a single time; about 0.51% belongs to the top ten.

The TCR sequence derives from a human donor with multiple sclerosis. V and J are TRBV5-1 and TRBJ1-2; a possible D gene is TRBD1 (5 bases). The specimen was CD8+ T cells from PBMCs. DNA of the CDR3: TGCGCCAGCAGCTTGGAAGGGGTGAATGGCTACACCTTC. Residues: CASSLEGVNGYTF.